Reported below is one TCR beta chain. This CDR3 comprises 14 residues. Germline CDR1 is MDHEN and CDR2 is SYDVKM. Trimming removed 2 bases at V and 7 bases at J, with 14 bases between. The data stem from a study of blood T cell repertoires in COVID-19. As for the study in general: Both acute and convalescent COVID-19 samples were obtained from the United States, Italy and Spain.

In the authors' methods: Reference gene primer amplification gave nucleated cell count estimates. Only in-frame clones appear in the TCRdb table, and some are missing; sequencing was by immunoSEQ multiplex PCR. The V and J calls and clone size were taken over from that table, and D and trimming were inferred from the DNA. The table includes more than 95,000 clones, approximately 81% detected once. This chain links TRBV28 with TRBJ1-2; no reliable D call. The source material was peripheral blood. The source of this sequence is a man aged 60 to 69 with acute or convalescent COVID-19. The CDR3 is CASSLVHQRGGYTF. The CDR3 bases are TGTGCCAGCAGTTTAGTACATCAACGGGGTGGCTACACCTTC.